A single sample is the source of the 19 T cell receptor beta chains below, sequenced in a study of T cell repertoires in ileal Crohn's disease. Profiling relied on immunoSEQ multiplex PCR, and the TCRdb table lists in-frame clones only, not all of them. The sample lists some 3,500 clones; more than 85% were seen once. Time point defined: inflamed ileum from the surgical specimen. The specimen was ileal tissue. The receptors originated from an adult with Crohn's disease.

The chain has TRBV10-1 and TRBJ1-5; 9 positions match TRBD1. Germline trimming cut 7 bases from V and 5 bases from J; bases unmatched to any gene: 6. The V gene's germline CDR1 is WNHNN and CDR2 SYGVQD (reference sequence). The CDR3 has 14 amino acids. The CDR3 nucleotides are TGCGCCAGCATTGCGGACAGGGGTTATCAGCCCCAGCATTTT. Translation: CASIADRGYQPQHF.

The chain joins TRBV7-9 to TRBJ1-2, with D uncertain. The CDR3 runs to 13 residues. The germline gives CDR1 SEHNR, CDR2 FQNEAQ (reference sequence). V lost 3 bases and J 4 bases, leaving 9 bases between the germline ends. CDR3 in DNA: TGTGCCAGCAGCTTGGGCAGAGTCTATGGCTACACCTTC. It is translated as CASSLGRVYGYTF.

V is TRBV2 and J is TRBJ2-2; D is possibly TRBD2 (5 bases). Trimming took off 6 bases at V and 5 bases at J, with 19 bases between the two ends. Germline V gene sequence: CDR1 SNHLY, CDR2 FYNNEI. This CDR3 is 16 amino acids long. Written as DNA, the CDR3 is TGTGCCAGCAGCGTACCCAGAACATCGGGGACCGGGGAGCTGTTTTTT. This encodes CASSVPRTSGTGELFF.

This chain uses TRBV10-3 with TRBJ1-2; D call uncertain. CDR1 ENHRY and CDR2 SYGVKD come from the germline V gene. This CDR3 has 13 residues. Trimming shortened V by 4 bases and J by 4 bases, and 10 bases separated the two germline ends. CDR3 bases: TGTGCCATCAGTGCCGGACTTGGCTATGGCTACACCTTC. Its translation: CAISAGLGYGYTF.

The V gene is TRBV9, the J gene TRBJ2-7; tentatively, D is TRBD1 (5 bases). V was trimmed by 0 bases and J by 4 bases, leaving 11 bases between them. Germline CDR1 SGDLS, CDR2 YYNGEE. The CDR3 contains 14 residues. The CDR3 loop reads CASSVAGSGYEQYF. The CDR3 DNA reads as TGTGCCAGCAGCGTAGCAGGGTCAGGGTACGAGCAGTACTTC.

On this clone: Other DNA sequences within the sample encode an identical CDR3. This chain links TRBV4-3 with TRBJ1-2, with D maybe TRBD1 (6 bases). V dropped 0 bases and J dropped 5 bases, with 10 bases sitting between them. This CDR3 is 14 amino acids long. Germline-derived CDR1 and CDR2 are LGHNA and YSLEER. The CDR3 loop is CASSQDRGWYGYTF. Here the CDR3 DNA reads TGCGCCAGCAGCCAAGACAGGGGCTGGTATGGCTACACCTTC.

The gene calls are TRBV6-5 and TRBJ1-5, with 8 positions matching TRBD1. V lost 7 bases to trimming and J lost 0 bases; unmatched junction nucleotides: 5. Germline CDR1 MNHEY, CDR2 SVGAGI. This CDR3 region has 15 residues. In DNA, the CDR3 is TGTGCCAGCACTTTGGACAGGGCTAGCAATCAGCCCCAGCATTTT. Protein product: CASTLDRASNQPQHF.

J is TRBJ2-3 and V is TRBV6-6; possible D gene TRBD2, 5 bases. V was clipped by 2 bases and J by 0 bases, with 12 bases between them. CDR1 is MNHNY and CDR2 is SVGAGI in the germline V gene (reference sequence). This CDR3 is built from 16 residues. CDR3: CASSYPRTGSTDTQYF. In nucleotides, the CDR3 is TGTGCCAGCAGTTACCCAAGGACGGGGAGCACAGATACGCAGTATTTT.

The chain has TRBV10-2 and TRBJ2-5, with D perhaps TRBD2 (6 bases). Germline CDR1 and CDR2: WSHSY and SAAADI. Trimming took off 6 bases at V and 9 bases at J, with 23 bases between the two ends. CDR3 size: 15 residues. CDR3 loop: CASSPPTSGKFAQYF. The CDR3 coding sequence is TGCGCCAGCAGCCCCCCGACTAGTGGGAAGTTTGCCCAGTACTTC.

V and J are TRBV7-2 and TRBJ2-7; weak D call: TRBD1 (5 bases). The V gene's germline CDR1 is SGHTA and CDR2 FQGNSA. The CDR3 loop spans 14 amino acids. V was shortened by 4 bases and J by 9 bases, with 19 bases between the two germline ends. In DNA, the CDR3 is TGTGCCAGCAGCTCCTGTACCCCCGAACAGGTGCAGTACTTC. Its translation: CASSSCTPEQVQYF.

The chain's CDR3 is CASSQVPFSDGGTGTQYF. The DNA for the CDR3 is TGCGCCAGCAGCCAAGTCCCCTTTAGCGACGGAGGCACGGGTACGCAGTATTTT. This rearrangement joins TRBV4-1 to TRBJ2-3, with D maybe TRBD2 (5 bases). V gave up 1 base and J gave up 8 bases, with 25 bases separating them. Per the germline V gene, CDR1 is MGHRA and CDR2 is YSYEKL. This CDR3 has 18 amino acids.

As for this clone: One end of the junction is discordant with germline, which a read error may explain. This rearrangement joins TRBV10-3 to TRBJ2-7; D is unresolved. Looked up from germline, CDR1 is ENHRY and CDR2 is SYGVKD. The CDR3 runs to 11 residues. The CDR3, as DNA: TGTGCCATCAGTCAGTCCTACGAGCAGTACTTC. Protein product: CAISQSYEQYF.

The gene calls are TRBV7-6 and TRBJ2-7, with D unclear. Germline CDR1 SGHVS, CDR2 FNYEAQ. The CDR3 is 16 amino acids. Between the trimmed V and J ends, which lost 3 bases and 7 bases, there was a span of 22 bases. Here the CDR3 DNA reads TGTGCCAGCAGCTTTAGTTACGGCAGGCTTCTGGGTGAGCAGTACTTC. It codes for CASSFSYGRLLGEQYF. Combining the CDR3 with reference TRBV7-6 and TRBJ2-7 gives the whole variable domain GAGVSQSPRYKVTKRGQDVALRCDPISGHVSLYWYRQALGQGPEFLTYFNYEAQQDKSGLPNDRFSAERPEGSISTLTIQRTEQRDSAMYRCASSFSYGRLLGEQYFGPGTRLTVT.

The J gene is TRBJ1-1, the V gene TRBV19; D is unclear. This CDR3 spans 13 amino acids. From germline, CDR1 is LNHDA and CDR2 SQIVND (reference sequence). With 1 base removed from V and 4 bases from J, the gap between germline ends came to 7 bases. The CDR3 sequence: CASSIGRGTEAFF. In DNA form, the CDR3 reads TGTGCCAGTAGTATAGGCCGAGGCACTGAAGCTTTCTTT.

The V gene is TRBV18, the J gene TRBJ2-5; D ambiguous. CDR3 length: 17 residues. The germline V gene has CDR1 KGHSH and CDR2 LQKENI. V gave up 2 bases and J gave up 4 bases, with 20 bases separating them. CDR3 protein: CASSPGVSASVAETQYF. The CDR3 bases are TGTGCCAGCTCACCAGGCGTGTCGGCAAGCGTGGCAGAGACCCAGTACTTC.

The chain has TRBV9 and TRBJ1-3, with a tentative D call TRBD1 (6 bases). CDR3 length: 17 residues. CDR1 and CDR2 from the germline V gene are SGDLS and YYNGEE. Between the trimmed V and J ends, which lost 4 bases and 4 bases, there was a span of 21 bases. The CDR3 region is CASSTAPLTGRGNTIYF. Here the CDR3 DNA reads TGTGCCAGCAGCACCGCCCCCTTGACAGGACGCGGAAACACCATATATTTT.

The CDR3 DNA reads TGTGCCACCTGGCAGGGGGCGTACGCCAATCAGCCCCAGCATTTT. Its translation is CATWQGAYANQPQHF. The V gene is TRBV19, the J gene TRBJ1-5, with 8 bases aligning to TRBD1. CDR3 length: 15 amino acids. Unmatched junction bases numbered 11, after V lost 10 bases and J lost 3 bases. CDR1 is LNHDA, CDR2 SQIVND, per germline (reference sequence).

The gene calls are TRBV5-1 and TRBJ2-3; TRBD2 agrees at 11 bases. The germline CDR1 and CDR2 sequences are SGHRS and YFSETQ. The CDR3 runs to 16 residues. V trimming: 3 bases; J trimming: 2 bases; junction bases outside the gene matches: 5. DNA of the CDR3: TGCGCCAGCAGCTCCGTAGCGGGAGGGACCACAGATACGCAGTATTTT. Its translation: CASSSVAGGTTDTQYF.

The rearrangement joins TRBV6-5 to TRBJ1-3, with D maybe TRBD1 (6 bases). This CDR3 is 16 amino acids long. V gave up 4 bases and J gave up 3 bases, with 16 bases separating them. CDR1 MNHEY and CDR2 SVGAGI come from the germline V gene. CDR3 loop: CASSSPRGGHGNTIYF. The CDR3 nucleotides are TGTGCCAGCAGTTCCCCAAGGGGGGGGCATGGAAACACCATATATTTT.